The source of this T cell receptor (beta chain) is a study of cytomegalovirus exposure and HLA in healthy donors. The sample holds one count of this clone. The antigen is undetermined. The PCR ran on 60 Vbeta and 13 Jbeta primers. Original handling: Later, about 80 million unique TCR beta chains were counted in an analysis, and some 9.9 million of them were shared. Assay: immunoSEQ multiplex PCR; the TCRdb copy retains only in-frame clones and omits some. Clone size and V and J calls were adopted from that table, with D and trimming inferred from the DNA. The sample yields 70,000 to 95,000 clones, roughly 80% seen once. Per the germline V gene, CDR1 is SGHVS and CDR2 is FQNEAQ. This CDR3 region has 15 residues. V was trimmed by 5 bases and J by 3 bases, leaving 11 bases between them. Findings and caveats of the study: In a later analysis, a missense DCLRE1C variant was linked to TCR beta V- and J-gene trimming. The listing of fewer than 200 TCR beta chains classed them as cytomegalovirus-associated. Being productive about 87% or about 30% of the time was typical of most TCR beta V segments in an earlier analysis.

The sequencing input was PBMCs. The chain links TRBV7-8 to TRBJ1-6, with D possibly being TRBD1 (6 bases). The sequence came from a young man in good health and CMV-seropositive. The CDR3 DNA is TGTGCCAGCAGCGCCTACAGGGACTATAATTCACCCCTCCACTTT. Translated, it gives CASSAYRDYNSPLHF.